This record concerns one T cell receptor beta chain sequence. These data come from a study of CD8+ T cells in alopecia areata. Study-level background: Patients in the treated group were given tofacitinib by mouth, 5 to 10 mg twice a day.

Germline V gene data show CDR1 as MNHEY and CDR2 as SMNVEV (reference sequence). The CDR3 totals 15 residues. Germline trimming cut 2 bases from V and 4 bases from J; bases unmatched to any gene: 2. Noted treatment: oral pan-JAK inhibitor, 5-10 mg twice daily. Reverse transcribed after extraction, RNA yielded cDNA as the sequencing template. Sequenced by immunoSEQ multiplex PCR; TCRdb stores in-frame clones only, minus some. The sample records 110,000 to 150,000 clones, roughly 52% being singletons. Sequenced here: CD8+ T cells sorted from blood, sampled at week 4, from a patient treated with tofacitinib. The rearrangement links TRBV27 to TRBJ2-6, with TRBD2 matching over 7 bases. This receptor was taken from a human donor with alopecia areata. CDR3 in DNA: TGTGCCAGCAGTTTAGAACTAGCGGGGGCCAACGTCCTGACTTTC. It yields the protein CASSLELAGANVLTF.